A selection of T cell receptor beta chains follows, all from one sample in a study of T cell clones after liver transplantation. Only in-frame clones appear in the TCRdb table, and some are missing; sequencing was by immunoSEQ multiplex PCR. The repertoire has around 100,000 clones, around 80% of them found once; the top ten carry 2.5% to 3.5%. Sequenced here: CD4+ T cells from blood, sampled about 50 months after liver transplant. These receptors were taken from a human patient who received a liver transplant. Certain T cells may be donor cells from the graft. Each CDR3 is given with its conserved first and last residue.

j_call v_call cdr3_aa
TRBJ2-7 TRBV6-6 CASSQTGGVYEQYF
TRBJ2-2 TRBV19 CASSSRLAGGTGELFF
TRBJ2-1 TRBV7-2 CASSSGSLGWQFF
TRBJ2-7 TRBV23-1 CASSQSIGTGGSGEQYF
TRBJ1-1 TRBV19 CASSNRQKHTEAFF
TRBJ1-6 TRBV7-3 CASSLTAQGYNSPLHF
TRBJ2-1 TRBV19 CASSKGPYNEQFF
TRBJ1-5 TRBV7-9 CASSLGAGMINQPQHF
TRBJ2-1 TRBV7-9 CASSLSLAGFDNEQFF
TRBJ2-7 TRBV4-2 CASSHGTGNDLASSSYEQYF
TRBJ2-7 TRBV7-8 CASSLEAGSSYEQYF
TRBJ2-7 TRBV5-4 CASSFFQVALEQYF
TRBJ2-3 TRBV4-2 CASSQGAQGAGKTDTQYF
TRBJ1-1 TRBV29-1 CSVVSRKYTEAFF
TRBJ2-2 TRBV18 CASEGITGELFF
TRBJ1-3 TRBV5-1 CASSLRGSSGNTIYF
TRBJ1-6 TRBV27 CASSSSRGSYNSPLHF
TRBJ1-1 TRBV4-3 CASSQGVGQGGTEAFF
TRBJ1-3 TRBV5-4 CASSLQGPSGNTIYF
TRBJ2-5 TRBV6-1 CASPSGVQETQYF
TRBJ2-2 TRBV27 CASSLGANTGELFF
TRBJ2-2 TRBV9 CASSETVTNTGELFF
TRBJ2-7 TRBV4-1 CASSQAGTYEQYF
TRBJ1-1 TRBV7-9 CASSFLNTEAFF
TRBJ2-1 TRBV7-9 CASSLSGGFYEQFF
TRBJ1-5 TRBV29-1 CSVDQGPNQPQHF
TRBJ1-4 TRBV28 CASWGEGEKLFF
TRBJ2-7 TRBV7-2 CASSGGGVRYEQYF
TRBJ1-3 TRBV11-2 CASSRQANTIYF
TRBJ1-6 TRBV30 CAWRLTGISNSPLHF
TRBJ2-6 TRBV7-2 CASSSFALASGANVLTF
TRBJ1-6 TRBV27 CASRNRVGSPLHF
TRBJ1-3 TRBV5-1 CASRLSAISGNTIYF
TRBJ2-3 TRBV4-2 CASSQEWTSGLEDTQYF
TRBJ2-1 TRBV11-2 CASSLTRAGGGGSEQFF
TRBJ1-2 TRBV5-1 CASSLGLADRNGYTF
TRBJ2-5 TRBV15 CATSRDPEETQYF
TRBJ2-3 TRBV5-1 CASKDPGRTDTQYF
TRBJ2-1 TRBV5-1 CASSPGTSRVEQFF
TRBJ2-2 TRBV4-2 CASSQARGTGELFF
TRBJ1-1 TRBV29-1 CSLSPLGLNTEAFF
TRBJ2-2 TRBV1 CTSSQEGTGELFF
TRBJ2-5 TRBV6-5 CASSYSSGGRETQYF
TRBJ1-1 TRBV27 CASRPTGVKAGTEAFF
TRBJ2-3 TRBV7-8 CASSSPGRLPTDTQYF
TRBJ1-1 TRBV2 CASRGQLNTEAFF
TRBJ2-2 TRBV10-3 CAIKAGGPVTGELFF
TRBJ2-7 TRBV7-9 CASSTGQVHYEQYF
TRBJ2-1 TRBV23-1 CASSLQRNEQFF
TRBJ2-2 TRBV29-1 CSVEDGLNTGELFF
TRBJ1-2 TRBV18 CASSPQGRNYGYTF
TRBJ1-5 TRBV30 CAWSEQGNQPQHF
TRBJ1-2 TRBV5-4 CASSQEADSAQFYGYTF